The 17 T cell receptor beta chains below come from one sample, sequenced in a study of T cell repertoires in cytomegalovirus infection. TCRdb reprocessed the reads with MiXCR, giving one entry per CDR3 protein. Of some 300,000 distinct CDR3 sequences in the sample, roughly 17% are singletons; the top ten hold 12%. Material: PBMCs. These receptors were taken from a human donor in good health (CMV status not recorded). Some clones in this sample may be carry-over from other donors' samples.

This chain links TRBV7-2 with TRBJ2-1, with D maybe TRBD2 (5 bases). V lost 6 bases and J 5 bases, leaving 11 bases between the germline ends. This CDR3 spans 13 amino acids. Germline lookup yields CDR1 SGHTA and CDR2 FQGNSA. Written as DNA, the CDR3 is TGTGCCAGCAGTTCACTAGAACACAATGAGCAGTTCTTC. Amino acid sequence: CASSSLEHNEQFF.

Details on this clonotype: A much larger clone differs from this one at a single base, so this may be a read error. This chain joins TRBV6-8 and TRBJ1-4; D call uncertain. Germline values: CDR1 MNHGY, CDR2 SAAAGT. This CDR3 is 18 amino acids long. With 0 bases removed from V and 3 bases from J, the gap between germline ends came to 17 bases. This CDR3 reads CASSYSSPAGNPNEKLFF. The CDR3 nucleotides are TGTGCCAGCAGTTACTCCAGTCCAGCTGGGAATCCTAATGAAAAACTGTTTTTT.

This clonotype was detected only a few times. The chain has TRBV20-1 and TRBJ2-3; maybe TRBD2 (6 bases). This CDR3 is 15 amino acids long. Trimming took off 1 base at V and 2 bases at J, with 13 bases between the two ends. Germline V lookup: CDR1 DFQATT, CDR2 SNEGSKA (reference sequence). CDR3 protein: CSARVVAGNTDTQYF. The CDR3 DNA is TGCAGTGCTAGAGTAGTCGCGGGGAACACAGATACGCAGTATTTT.

This clonotype was recorded many times. V gene TRBV6-1 combines with J gene TRBJ1-1; the D is unclear. In germline, CDR1 is MNHNS, CDR2 SASEGT. CDR3 length: 15 residues. V lost 4 bases and J lost 0, with 12 bases in between. As DNA, the CDR3 is TGTGCCAGCAGTGCTCGGCAGCCGATGAACACTGAAGCTTTCTTT. Its protein is CASSARQPMNTEAFF.

This clonotype has a handful of counts. V is TRBV5-1 and J is TRBJ1-1, with TRBD1 identical over 7 bases. Germline V lookup: CDR1 SGHRS, CDR2 YFSETQ. J gave up 5 bases and V 4 bases, and 5 bases lay outside the gene matches. The CDR3 consists of 13 residues. The CDR3 DNA sequence: TGCGCCAGCAGCCCCAGGGGGAGTACTGAAGCTTTCTTT. It translates to CASSPRGSTEAFF.

This clonotype was seen at least ten times. The chain joins TRBV7-8 to TRBJ1-1; maybe TRBD1 (6 bases). CDR3 length: 12 amino acids. Trimming cost V 0 bases and J 11 bases, with 10 bases left between them. CDR1 and CDR2 from the germline V gene are SGHVS and FQNEAQ. CDR3 DNA sequence: TGTGCCAGCAGCTTAGCCAGGGGATACGCTTTCTTT. Translated: CASSLARGYAFF. The variable domain in full, completed from reference TRBV7-8 and TRBJ1-1, reads GAGVSQSPRYKVAKRGQDVALRCDPISGHVSLFWYQQALGQGPEFLTYFQNEAQLDKSGLPSDRFFAERPEGSVSTLKIQRTQQEDSAVYLCASSLARGYAFFGQGTRLTVV.

This clonotype occurred a few times. The V gene is TRBV2, the J gene TRBJ2-1; TRBD2 agrees at 10 bases. The CDR3 spans 16 residues. With V trimmed by 3 bases and J by 3 bases, 5 bases remained unmatched. Germline CDR1 and CDR2: SNHLY and FYNNEI. CDR3 coding DNA: TGTGCCAGCAGTGAGGCTAGCGGGGGCTTCTACAATGAGCAGTTCTTC. Protein sequence: CASSEASGGFYNEQFF. The full variable domain, its missing parts supplied by reference TRBV2 and TRBJ2-1, is EPEVTQTPSHQVTQMGQEVILRCVPISNHLYFYWYRQILGQKVEFLVSFYNNEISEKSEIFDDQFSVERPDGSNFTLKIRSTKLEDSAMYFCASSEASGGFYNEQFFGPGTRLTVL.

CDR3 DNA: TGTGCCAGCAGTTTATTTTCCTTGGGCGAAAAACTGTTTTTT. This codes for CASSLFSLGEKLFF. The V gene is TRBV27, the J gene TRBJ1-4; unclear D gene. The V gene lost 1 base and the J gene lost 8 bases, with 11 bases spanning the gap. The CDR3 sequence is 14 residues long. Germline V gene data show CDR1 as MNHEY and CDR2 as SMNVEV (reference sequence).

The chain employs TRBV14 and TRBJ2-1; no reliable D call. Trimming took off 4 bases at V and 9 bases at J, with 22 bases between the two ends. This CDR3 is 16 amino acids long. Germline values: CDR1 SGHDN, CDR2 FVKESK. CDR3 nucleotides: TGTGCCAGCAGCCCAAGCTCGGCCAGAAACGGACGTGAGCAGTTCTTC. Translating it yields CASSPSSARNGREQFF.

The rearrangement links TRBV6-5 to TRBJ2-3, with 11 bases aligning to TRBD1. This CDR3 contains 16 residues. With 5 bases clipped from V and 3 bases from J, the junction kept 7 bases outside the gene matches. Germline CDR1 reads MNHEY; CDR2 reads SVGAGI. CDR3 sequence (DNA): TGTGCCAGCAGTCGGCAGGGACAGGGGGAAACAGATACGCAGTATTTT. Translating gives CASSRQGQGETDTQYF.

This clonotype was seen more than once but under ten times. The gene calls are TRBV10-3 and TRBJ2-1; 8 bases agree with TRBD2. This CDR3 has 13 amino acids. Germline V gene lookup returns CDR1 ENHRY and CDR2 SYGVKD. J lost 5 bases, V lost 6 bases, and 3 bases had no gene match. The CDR3 loop is CAISTRGDNEQFF. The CDR3, as DNA: TGTGCCATCAGCACGCGGGGGGACAATGAGCAGTTCTTC.

V and J are TRBV25-1 and TRBJ1-1, with no clear D. Between the trimmed V and J ends, which lost 1 base and 1 base, there was a span of 13 bases. This CDR3 is 16 amino acids long. Germline CDR1 reads MGHDK; CDR2 reads SYGVNS. The CDR3: CASSEFRGRGNTEAFF. In DNA form, the CDR3 reads TGTGCCAGCAGTGAATTTCGAGGGCGCGGGAACACTGAAGCTTTCTTT. Together with reference TRBV25-1 and TRBJ1-1, the CDR3 gives the full variable domain: EADIYQTPRYLVIGTGKKITLECSQTMGHDKMYWYQQDPGMELHLIHYSYGVNSTEKGDLSSESTVSRIRTEHFPLTLESARPSHTSQYLCASSEFRGRGNTEAFFGQGTRLTVV.

This clonotype has ten or more counts. The chain joins TRBV7-9 to TRBJ2-7; possibly TRBD1 or TRBD2 for D (6 bases each). The germline V gene encodes CDR1 SEHNR and CDR2 FQNEAQ (reference sequence). The CDR3 contains 14 residues. V shed 5 bases and J shed 5 bases, with 16 bases lying between them. This CDR3 reads CASSPQRGVNEQYF. Written as DNA, the CDR3 is TGTGCCAGCAGCCCTCAGAGGGGGGTCAACGAGCAGTACTTC. Variable domain in full (rest from reference TRBV7-9 and TRBJ2-7): DTGVSQNPRHKITKRGQNVTFRCDPISEHNRLYWYRQTLGQGPEFLTYFQNEAQLEKSRLLSDRFSAERPKGSFSTLEIQRTEQGDSAMYLCASSPQRGVNEQYFGPGTRLTVT.

In this sample, this clonotype turned up many times. The gene calls are TRBV6-1 and TRBJ2-3, with no clear D. This CDR3 is built from 16 residues. Germline V gene lookup returns CDR1 MNHNS and CDR2 SASEGT. Trimming shortened V by 2 bases and J by 4 bases, and 16 bases separated the two germline ends. As DNA, the CDR3 is TGTGCCAGCAGTGAATGGTCACAACTGGAAGCAGATACGCAGTATTTT. It is translated as CASSEWSQLEADTQYF.

V gene TRBV29-1 combines with J gene TRBJ2-3; no clear D. Germline V gene sequence: CDR1 SQVTM, CDR2 ANQGSEA. Deletions cut 3 bases from V and 0 bases from J, with 10 bases between. The CDR3 is 14 residues long. The CDR3 reads CSVDAKSSTDTQYF. The DNA of the CDR3 is TGCAGCGTTGACGCCAAATCTAGCACAGATACGCAGTATTTT.

This clonotype has only a few counts. The genes are TRBV19 and TRBJ2-3; the D gene is possibly TRBD1 (6 bases). The CDR3 totals 13 residues. The germline V gene has CDR1 LNHDA and CDR2 SQIVND (reference sequence). Trimming shortened V by 6 bases and J by 4 bases, and 11 bases separated the two germline ends. The CDR3 DNA is TGTGCCAGTAGCACACAGGGACCAGATACGCAGTATTTT. Translation: CASSTQGPDTQYF.

The chain recombines TRBV28 with TRBJ2-1; 8 bases align to TRBD2. From germline, CDR1 is MDHEN and CDR2 SYDVKM. This CDR3 is built from 16 residues. V dropped 5 bases and J dropped 0; count of bases not matched to a gene: 6. The CDR3 loop is CASSTGSGGSYNEQFF. The CDR3 DNA reads TGTGCCAGCAGTACAGGGAGCGGGGGCTCCTACAATGAGCAGTTCTTC.